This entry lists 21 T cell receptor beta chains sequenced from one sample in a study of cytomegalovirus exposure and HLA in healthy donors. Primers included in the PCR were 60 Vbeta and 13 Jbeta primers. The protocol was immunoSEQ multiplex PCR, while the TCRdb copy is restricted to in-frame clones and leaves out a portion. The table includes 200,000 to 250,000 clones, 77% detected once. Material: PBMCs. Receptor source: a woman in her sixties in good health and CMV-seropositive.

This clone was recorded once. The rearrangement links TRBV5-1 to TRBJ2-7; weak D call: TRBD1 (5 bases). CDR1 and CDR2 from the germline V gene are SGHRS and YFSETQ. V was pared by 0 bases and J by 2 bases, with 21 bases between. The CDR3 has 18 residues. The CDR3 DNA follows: TGCGCCAGCAGCTTGGGCCCCACAGGTCCACCATCGGCCTACGAGCAGTACTTC. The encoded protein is CASSLGPTGPPSAYEQYF.

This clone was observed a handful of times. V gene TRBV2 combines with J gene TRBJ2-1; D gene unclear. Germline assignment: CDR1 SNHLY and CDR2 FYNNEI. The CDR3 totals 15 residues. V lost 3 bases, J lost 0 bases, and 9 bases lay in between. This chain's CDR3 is CASSETKSSYNEQFF. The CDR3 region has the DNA TGTGCCAGCAGTGAGACAAAAAGCTCCTACAATGAGCAGTTCTTC.

CDR3 sequence (DNA): TGTGCCAGCTCATCAGACAGGGGGATTACTGGAAACACCATATATTTT. Translated, it gives CASSSDRGITGNTIYF. This chain uses TRBV18 with TRBJ1-3, with TRBD1 identical over 9 bases. CDR1 and CDR2 (germline): KGHSH, LQKENI. V shed 5 bases, J shed 2 bases, and the junction held 7 bases outside the gene matches. The CDR3 contains 16 residues.

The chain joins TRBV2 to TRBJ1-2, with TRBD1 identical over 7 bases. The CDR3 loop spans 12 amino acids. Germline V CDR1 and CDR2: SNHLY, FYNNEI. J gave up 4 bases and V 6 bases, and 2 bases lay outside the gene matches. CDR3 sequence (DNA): TGTGCCAGCAGGGGGGACAGCTATGGCTACACCTTC. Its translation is CASRGDSYGYTF.

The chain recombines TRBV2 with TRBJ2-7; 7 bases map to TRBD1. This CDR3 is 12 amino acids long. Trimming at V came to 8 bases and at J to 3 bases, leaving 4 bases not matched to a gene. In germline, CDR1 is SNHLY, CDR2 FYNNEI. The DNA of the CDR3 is TGTGCCAGCGGGGGACAGCTCTACGAGCAGTACTTC. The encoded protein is CASGGQLYEQYF.

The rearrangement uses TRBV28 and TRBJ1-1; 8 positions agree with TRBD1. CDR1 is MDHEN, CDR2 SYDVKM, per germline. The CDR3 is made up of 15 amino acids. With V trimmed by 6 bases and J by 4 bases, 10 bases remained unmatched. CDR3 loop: CASSLSGTGFTEAFF. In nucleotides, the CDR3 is TGTGCCAGCAGCTTGAGTGGGACAGGTTTCACTGAAGCTTTCTTT.

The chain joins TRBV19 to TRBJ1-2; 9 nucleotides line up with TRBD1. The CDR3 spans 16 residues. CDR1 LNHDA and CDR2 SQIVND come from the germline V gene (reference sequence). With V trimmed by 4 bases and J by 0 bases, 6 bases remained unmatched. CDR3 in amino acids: CASSTPQGAANYGYTF. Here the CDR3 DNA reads TGTGCCAGTAGTACCCCACAGGGGGCGGCTAACTATGGCTACACCTTC.

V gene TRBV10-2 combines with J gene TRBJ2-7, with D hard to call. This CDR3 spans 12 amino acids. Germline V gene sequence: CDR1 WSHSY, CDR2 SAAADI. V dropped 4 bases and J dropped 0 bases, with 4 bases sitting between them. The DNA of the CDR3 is TGCGCCAGCAGTGCCAGCTCCTACGAGCAGTACTTC. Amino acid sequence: CASSASSYEQYF.

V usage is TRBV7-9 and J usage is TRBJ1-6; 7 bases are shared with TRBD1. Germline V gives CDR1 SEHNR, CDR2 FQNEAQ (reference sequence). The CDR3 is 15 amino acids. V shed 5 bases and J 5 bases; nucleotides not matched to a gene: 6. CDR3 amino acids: CASSPPDRDNSPLHF. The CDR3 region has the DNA TGTGCCAGCAGCCCCCCTGACAGGGATAATTCACCCCTCCACTTT.

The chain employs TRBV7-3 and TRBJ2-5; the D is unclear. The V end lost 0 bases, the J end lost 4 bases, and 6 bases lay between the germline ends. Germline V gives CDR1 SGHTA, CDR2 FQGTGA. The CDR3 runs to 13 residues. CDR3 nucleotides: TGTGCCAGCAGCTTAACCCAACTAGAGACCCAGTACTTC. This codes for CASSLTQLETQYF.

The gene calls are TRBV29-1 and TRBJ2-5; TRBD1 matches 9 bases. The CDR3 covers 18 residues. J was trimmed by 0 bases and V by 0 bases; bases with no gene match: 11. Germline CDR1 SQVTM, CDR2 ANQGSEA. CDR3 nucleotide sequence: TGCAGCGTTGAAGATAGGAGGGCGACAGGGGGGTACCAAGAGACCCAGTACTTC. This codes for CSVEDRRATGGYQETQYF.

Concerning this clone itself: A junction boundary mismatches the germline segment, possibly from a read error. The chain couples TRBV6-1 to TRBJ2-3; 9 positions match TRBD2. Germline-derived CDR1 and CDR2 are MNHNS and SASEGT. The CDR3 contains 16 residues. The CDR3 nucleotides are TGTGCCAGCAGTCAAGCCCCAGCGGGAGGTTGGGATACGCAGTATTTT. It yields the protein CASSQAPAGGWDTQYF.

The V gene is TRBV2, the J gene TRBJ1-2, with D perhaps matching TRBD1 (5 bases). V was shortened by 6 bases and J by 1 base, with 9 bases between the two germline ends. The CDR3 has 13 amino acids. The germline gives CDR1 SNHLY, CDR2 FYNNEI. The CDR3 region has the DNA TGTGCCAGCAGCCTCGACAGTAACTATGGCTACACCTTC. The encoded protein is CASSLDSNYGYTF.

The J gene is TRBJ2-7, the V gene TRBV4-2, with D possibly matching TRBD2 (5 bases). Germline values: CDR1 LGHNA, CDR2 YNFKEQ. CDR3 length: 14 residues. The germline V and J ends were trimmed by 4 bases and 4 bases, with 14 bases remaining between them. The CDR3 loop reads CASSRGGGEYEQYF. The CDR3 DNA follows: TGTGCCAGCAGCCGAGGAGGAGGCGAGTACGAGCAGTACTTC.

The CDR3 sequence is CASSLGGTEFFEQYF. The CDR3 bases are TGTGCCAGCAGCTTAGGAGGGACAGAATTTTTTGAGCAGTACTTC. The chain employs TRBV7-9 and TRBJ2-7; 7 bases are a match to TRBD1. Germline loops: CDR1 SEHNR, CDR2 FQNEAQ (reference sequence). CDR3 length equals 15 residues. J gave up 7 bases and V 1 base, and 10 bases lay outside the gene matches.

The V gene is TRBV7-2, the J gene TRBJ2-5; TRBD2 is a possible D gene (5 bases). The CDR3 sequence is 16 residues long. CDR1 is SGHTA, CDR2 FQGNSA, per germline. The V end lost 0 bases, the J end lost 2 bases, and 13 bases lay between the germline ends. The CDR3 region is CASSLAEVRGQETQYF. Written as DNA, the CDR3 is TGTGCCAGCAGCTTAGCAGAAGTACGGGGACAAGAGACCCAGTACTTC.

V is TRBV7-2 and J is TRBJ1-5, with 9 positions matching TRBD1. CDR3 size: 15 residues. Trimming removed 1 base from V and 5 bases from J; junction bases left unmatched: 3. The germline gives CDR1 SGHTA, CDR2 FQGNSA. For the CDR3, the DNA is TGTGCCAGCAGCTTAGGACAGGGGGAGTATCAGCCCCAGCATTTT. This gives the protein CASSLGQGEYQPQHF.

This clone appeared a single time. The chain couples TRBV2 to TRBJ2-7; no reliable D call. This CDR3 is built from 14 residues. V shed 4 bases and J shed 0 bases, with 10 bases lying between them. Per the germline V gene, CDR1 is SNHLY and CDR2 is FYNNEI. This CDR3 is CASSGMEHSYEQYF. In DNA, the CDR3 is TGTGCCAGCAGTGGGATGGAGCACTCCTACGAGCAGTACTTC.

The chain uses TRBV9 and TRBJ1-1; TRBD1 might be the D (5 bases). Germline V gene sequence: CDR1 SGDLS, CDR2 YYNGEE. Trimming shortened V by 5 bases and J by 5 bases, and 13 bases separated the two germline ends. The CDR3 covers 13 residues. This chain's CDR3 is CASRPTGVTEAFF. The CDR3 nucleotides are TGTGCCAGCAGACCCACGGGGGTGACTGAAGCTTTCTTT.

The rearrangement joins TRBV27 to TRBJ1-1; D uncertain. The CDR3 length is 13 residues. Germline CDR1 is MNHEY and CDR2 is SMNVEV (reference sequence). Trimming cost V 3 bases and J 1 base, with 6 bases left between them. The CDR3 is CASSLRENTEAFF. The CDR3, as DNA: TGTGCCAGCAGTTTGAGGGAGAACACTGAAGCTTTCTTT.

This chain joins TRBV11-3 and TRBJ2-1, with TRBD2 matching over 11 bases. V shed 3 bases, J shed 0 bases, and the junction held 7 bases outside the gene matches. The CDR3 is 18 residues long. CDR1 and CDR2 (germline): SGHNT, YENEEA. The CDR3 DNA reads TGTGCCAGCAGCTTGCATGGACTAGCGGGCCTCTCCTACAATGAGCAGTTCTTC. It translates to CASSLHGLAGLSYNEQFF.